These 11 T cell receptor beta chains share one sample of origin, sequenced in a study of cytomegalovirus exposure and HLA in healthy donors. The PCR made use of 60 Vbeta and 13 Jbeta primers. Here immunoSEQ multiplex PCR was the method, and the copy in TCRdb shows in-frame clones only, minus some. The data show approximately 100,000 clones, 10% seen once. The sample comprised PBMCs. The receptors here all came from a man aged 40-49 years in good health and CMV-seropositive.

The V call is TRBV4-2, the J call TRBJ2-1; 11 nucleotides align to TRBD2. The germline V gene has CDR1 LGHNA and CDR2 YNFKEQ. Germline trimming cut 0 bases from V and 12 bases from J; bases unmatched to any gene: 7. The CDR3 sequence is 15 residues long. The CDR3 DNA is TGTGCCAGCAGCCAAGATCTATGGCTAGCGGGAGGGCAGTTCTTC. This codes for CASSQDLWLAGGQFF.

The rearrangement joins TRBV28 to TRBJ1-1, with 8 positions matching TRBD1. The trim removed 7 bases at V and 10 bases at J, leaving 17 bases unmatched. The V gene's germline CDR1 is MDHEN and CDR2 SYDVKM. This CDR3 has 15 amino acids. This chain's CDR3 is CASTPGDRGLRGAFF. The CDR3 DNA sequence: TGTGCCAGCACTCCCGGAGACAGGGGCCTTAGAGGAGCTTTCTTT. The whole variable domain, filled in from reference TRBV28 and TRBJ1-1, reads DVKVTQSSRYLVKRTGEKVFLECVQDMDHENMFWYRQDPGLGLRLIYFSYDVKMKEKGDIPEGYSVSREKKERFSLILESASTNQTSMYLCASTPGDRGLRGAFFGQGTRLTVV.

This clone was picked up a small number of times. The chain uses TRBV20-1 and TRBJ2-7, with unresolved D. The CDR3 covers 11 residues. The germline gives CDR1 DFQATT, CDR2 SNEGSKA (reference sequence). The V end was cut by 3 bases, the J end by 3 bases, with 6 bases between. The CDR3 nucleotides are TGCAGTGCTAGTCCAGACTACGAGCAGTACTTC. Protein sequence: CSASPDYEQYF.

The chain links TRBV7-2 to TRBJ2-5, with 12 bases fitting TRBD2. Germline CDR1 is SGHTA and CDR2 is FQGNSA. The CDR3 totals 17 residues. V shed 2 bases and J 5 bases; nucleotides not matched to a gene: 9. The CDR3 reads CASSLIPTSGRGETQYF. CDR3 bases: TGTGCCAGCAGCTTAATCCCGACTAGCGGGAGAGGTGAGACCCAGTACTTC.

Many counts were recorded for this clone. V and J are TRBV5-1 and TRBJ2-3; 8 bases line up with TRBD2. CDR3 length: 16 amino acids. The germline CDR1 and CDR2 sequences are SGHRS and YFSETQ. After removal of 1 base from V and 0 bases from J, the junction contained 4 bases not matched to a gene. The CDR3 loop is CASSLQSGRSTDTQYF. As DNA, the CDR3 is TGCGCCAGCAGCTTGCAAAGCGGGAGAAGCACAGATACGCAGTATTTT.

This clone has more than one count but fewer than ten. The chain recombines TRBV5-1 with TRBJ2-7; TRBD1 might be the D (6 bases). Germline CDR1 is SGHRS and CDR2 is YFSETQ. V gave up 3 bases and J gave up 3 bases, with 13 bases separating them. The CDR3 runs to 14 residues. The CDR3 bases are TGCGCCAGCAGCTCCACCTTACAGGGCTACGAGCAGTACTTC. It encodes CASSSTLQGYEQYF.

This clone was observed a handful of times. CDR3 nucleotides: TGCGCCAGCAGCTTGCTTGGCAGGGCCGGATCACCCCTCCACTTT. Translation gives CASSLLGRAGSPLHF. The chain is built from TRBV5-1 and TRBJ1-6, with D possibly matching TRBD1 (5 bases). Trimming stripped 1 base from V and 10 bases from J, with 15 bases between. The CDR3 runs to 15 residues. Germline lookup yields CDR1 SGHRS and CDR2 YFSETQ.

The chain has TRBV5-8 and TRBJ1-2, with 7 bases lining up with TRBD1. CDR1 and CDR2 (germline): SGHTS, YDEGEE. V was clipped by 3 bases and J by 2 bases; unmatched bases: 4. This CDR3 is 14 amino acids long. Here the CDR3 reads CASSSGQPNYGYTF. CDR3 DNA: TGTGCCAGCAGCTCGGGACAGCCAAACTATGGCTACACCTTC.

The rearrangement uses TRBV12-5 and TRBJ1-1; unclear D gene. CDR1 is LGHNT, CDR2 FRNRAP, per germline. V was shortened by 4 bases and J by 1 base, with 4 bases between the two germline ends. The CDR3 length is 12 residues. The CDR3 protein is CASGSRNTEAFF. The CDR3 coding sequence is TGTGCTAGTGGTTCCAGGAACACTGAAGCTTTCTTT.

This sequence joins TRBV7-3 and TRBJ2-1, with D possibly being TRBD2 (7 bases). Trimming stripped 1 base from V and 8 bases from J, with 18 bases between. The germline V gene has CDR1 SGHTA and CDR2 FQGTGA. This CDR3 region has 16 residues. Here the CDR3 reads CASSLRGAGEADEQFF. The CDR3 region has the DNA TGTGCCAGCAGCTTAAGGGGGGCGGGAGAAGCCGATGAGCAGTTCTTC.

This clone was seen more than once but under ten times. DNA of the CDR3: TGTGCCAGCACGGTGGAGACAGGACAGAACACCGGGGAGCTGTTTTTT. This sequence encodes CASTVETGQNTGELFF. This chain joins TRBV21-1 and TRBJ2-2; TRBD1, the table's D call, lacks a check against the DNA. TRBV21-1 is a pseudogene. The CDR3 has 16 residues.